A single sample gave rise to the 8 T cell receptor beta chains below, sequenced in a study of blood T cell repertoires in COVID-19. The repertoire was sequenced with immunoSEQ multiplex PCR; TCRdb's copy has only in-frame clones and lacks some. The table shows 250,000 to 350,000 clones, with roughly 90% occurring only once. The source material was peripheral blood. The receptors were sampled from a woman between 25 and 40 years old with COVID-19, enrolled during active disease.

This chain connects TRBV11-2 to TRBJ2-7; no firm D call. The CDR3 loop spans 15 amino acids. Germline values: CDR1 SGHAT, CDR2 FQNNGV. Trimming stripped 1 base from V and 0 bases from J, with 10 bases between. The CDR3 DNA reads as TGTGCCAGCAGCTTAGGTAGCAGTAGCTCCTACGAGCAGTACTTC. Translation: CASSLGSSSSYEQYF.

The sample holds one count of this clone. The genes are TRBV12-3 or TRBV12-4 and TRBJ2-3; D unclear. This CDR3 spans 13 amino acids. V was trimmed by 2 bases and J by 5 bases, leaving 8 bases between them. CDR3 in DNA: TGTGCCAGCAGTTTAATGTCGGGAGATACGCAGTATTTT. It specifies CASSLMSGDTQYF.

This clone was seen only a few times. CDR3 DNA: TGTGCCAGCAGTCATCCGGACAGCCCAGATACGCAGTATTTT. Protein: CASSHPDSPDTQYF. V gene TRBV2 combines with J gene TRBJ2-3, with a possible D match to TRBD1 (6 bases). The CDR3 has 14 amino acids. Trimming shortened V by 5 bases and J by 4 bases, and 13 bases separated the two germline ends. Germline lookup yields CDR1 SNHLY and CDR2 FYNNEI.

The CDR3, as DNA: TGTGCCAGTAGTCCGGGTGGAGGGTTATACGAGCAGTACTTC. This encodes CASSPGGGLYEQYF. The rearrangement links TRBV19 to TRBJ2-7, with D possibly TRBD2 on 6 matching bases. The CDR3 totals 14 residues. V lost 5 bases and J lost 4, with 15 bases in between. Per the germline V gene, CDR1 is LNHDA and CDR2 is SQIVND (reference sequence).

This chain links TRBV7-2 with TRBJ2-1, with 9 positions matching TRBD1. Unmatched junction bases numbered 10, after V lost 4 bases and J lost 9 bases. From germline, CDR1 is SGHTA and CDR2 FQGNSA. This CDR3 has 15 residues. CDR3 sequence: CASSSPGTGSFEQFF. CDR3 DNA sequence: TGTGCCAGCAGCTCCCCCGGGACAGGGTCATTTGAGCAGTTCTTC.

The rearrangement links TRBV28 to TRBJ2-7, with TRBD1 matching 8 bases. The CDR3 has 15 amino acids. After removal of 4 bases from V and 0 bases from J, the junction contained 5 bases not matched to a gene. Germline CDR1 is MDHEN and CDR2 is SYDVKM. The CDR3 region is CASSSQGANSYEQYF. CDR3 nucleotide sequence: TGTGCCAGCAGTTCTCAGGGGGCAAACTCCTACGAGCAGTACTTC.

This clone was seen more than once but under ten times. The rearrangement links TRBV6-5 to TRBJ2-2, with D possibly being TRBD2 (5 bases). CDR3 length: 11 amino acids. V shed 8 bases and J shed 17 bases, with 18 bases lying between them. Germline V gene data show CDR1 as MNHEY and CDR2 as SVGAGI. The CDR3 bases are TGTGCCAGCTATCGACGAGGGAGAGAATTTTTT. Protein product: CASYRRGREFF.

The chain combines TRBV19 with TRBJ2-3; TRBD2 matches at 7 bases. The CDR3 covers 14 residues. CDR1 LNHDA and CDR2 SQIVND come from the germline V gene (reference sequence). J lost 2 bases, V lost 5 bases, and 4 bases had no gene match. The CDR3 loop is CASSASGITDTQYF. CDR3 nucleotides: TGTGCCAGTAGTGCTAGCGGCATCACAGATACGCAGTATTTT.